This T cell receptor beta chain was observed in a study of shared clonotypes between healthy human individuals. Study results and caveats: Estimated clonotype richness was generally higher in naive than memory subsets.

Comments on this clone: Its target is unknown.

The CDR3 is 14 amino acids. The germline V gene has CDR1 MGHDK and CDR2 SYGVNS. The ends were cut back, 1 base at V and 4 bases at J, with 11 bases in the middle. The DNA input per sorted-subset replicate PCR was about 220 ng, corresponding to tens of thousands of T cell genomes. The assay was immunoSEQ multiplex PCR, and TCRdb's table has in-frame clones only and misses some. The sample has about 1,900,000 clones; about 95% are singletons. The naive CD8 subset, CD45RO-negative cells positively selected for CCR7, excluded terminally differentiated effector memory CD45RA+ cells. Specimen: naive CD8+ T cells sorted from blood. The receptor was isolated from a man in his late teens or twenties in good health. The chain employs TRBV25-1 and TRBJ2-7; unclear D gene. The CDR3 DNA reads as TGTGCCAGCAGTGAATCGGGCGCGAGGTACGAGCAGTACTTC. Translating gives CASSESGARYEQYF.